The T cell receptor beta chain under discussion was sequenced for a study of blood T cell repertoires in COVID-19. Individuals drawn from 24 US areas were roughly 18 to 95 years old. Participant-reported clinical history was the basis for cohort assignment. In the study's own analysis: It was from reference gene primer amplification that nucleated cell counts were estimated. TCRdb's copy holds only in-frame clones and misses some; the assay was immunoSEQ multiplex PCR. V, J and clone size are taken as reported in that table, and D and trimming were inferred from the DNA itself. Of around 300,000 clones in the sample, about 87% were seen once. This CDR3 region has 14 residues. Deletions cut 4 bases from V and 7 bases from J, with 18 bases between. The V gene's germline CDR1 is SGHNT and CDR2 YYREEE (reference sequence).

This sequence was found in a young woman who had recovered from COVID-19. The chain couples TRBV5-4 to TRBJ2-7; the D gene is possibly TRBD2 (6 bases). Material: PBMCs or T cells enriched from blood (not recorded which). The CDR3 sequence: CASSPQGMGGEQYF. CDR3 sequence (DNA): TGTGCCAGCAGCCCGCAAGGTATGGGGGGTGAGCAGTACTTC.